A single sample is the source of the 23 T cell receptor beta chains below, sequenced in a study of T cells in Graves' hyperthyroidism and ophthalmopathy. It was RNA transcripts that yielded the amplified TCR beta CDR3 regions. Initially, a first-round RT-PCR of the TCR CDR3 employed the HTBI primer set. TCRdb processed the multiplex PCR reads anew with MiXCR; each CDR3 protein has one entry. Of about 270,000 distinct CDR3 sequences listed, about 16% are singletons. The sample consisted of blood. The receptors were sampled from a woman aged 45-59 years with Graves' hyperthyroidism that later progressed to Graves' ophthalmopathy.

This chain joins TRBV11-2 and TRBJ1-2; 11 bases line up with TRBD1. The CDR3 extends over 16 amino acids. CDR1 SGHAT and CDR2 FQNNGV come from the germline V gene. V shed 4 bases, J shed 8 bases, and the junction held 12 bases outside the gene matches. The CDR3 reads CASSWASGTGGGGYTF. CDR3 bases: TGTGCCAGCAGCTGGGCCTCCGGGACAGGGGGGGGCGGCTACACCTTC.

The rearrangement links TRBV27 to TRBJ2-3; unclear D gene. The V end lost 6 bases, the J end lost 6 bases, and 4 bases lay between the germline ends. The germline V gene has CDR1 MNHEY and CDR2 SMNVEV (reference sequence). The CDR3 is 10 amino acids. The CDR3 region has the DNA TGTGCCAGCAGGGCGGATACGCAGTATTTT. Translated: CASRADTQYF.

This clonotype was seen more than once but under ten times. The gene calls are TRBV30 and TRBJ1-3; D call uncertain. The CDR3 extends over 14 amino acids. From germline, CDR1 is GTSNPN and CDR2 SVGIG (reference sequence). V was pared by 4 bases and J by 3 bases, with 13 bases between. In nucleotides, the CDR3 is TGTGCCTGGAACTCTTTAAGGAGTGGAAACACCATATATTTT. Encoded protein: CAWNSLRSGNTIYF.

The table lists this clonotype with many counts. The chain links TRBV6-4 to TRBJ1-1; tentative D call: TRBD1 (5 bases). Per the germline V gene, CDR1 is MRHNA and CDR2 is SNTAGT. The CDR3 covers 13 residues. V lost 5 bases to trimming and J lost 1 base, with 8 bases between them. CDR3: CASSIRENTEAFF. In DNA, the CDR3 is TGTGCCAGCAGTATCAGGGAGAACACTGAAGCTTTCTTT.

There are many counts of this clonotype. The chain couples TRBV7-3 to TRBJ2-1; no clear D. The CDR3 loop spans 15 amino acids. Trimming took off 4 bases at V and 8 bases at J, with 18 bases between the two ends. Germline assignment: CDR1 SGHTA and CDR2 FQGTGA. The CDR3 DNA reads TGTGCCAGCAGCTCCTTAGCCGGCGTCGGGTATGAGCAGTTCTTC. Translation gives CASSSLAGVGYEQFF.

This clonotype was observed many times. This chain uses TRBV30 with TRBJ1-2; D remains ambiguous. The CDR3 has 13 amino acids. Trimming took off 0 bases at V and 2 bases at J, with 7 bases between the two ends. Looked up from germline, CDR1 is GTSNPN and CDR2 is SVGIG (reference sequence). DNA for the CDR3: TGTGCCTGGAGTGTAGACGAGAACTATGGCTACACCTTC. As protein: CAWSVDENYGYTF.

This clonotype was seen ten or more times. The chain links TRBV7-2 to TRBJ2-1; D gene unclear. The CDR3 sequence is 13 residues long. Between the trimmed V and J ends, which lost 5 bases and 12 bases, there was a span of 17 bases. CDR1 is SGHTA and CDR2 is FQGNSA in the germline V gene. The CDR3 coding sequence is TGTGCCAGCAGCCCCTACCGGCACATTTCGCAGTTCTTC. This translates into CASSPYRHISQFF.

The sample holds a few counts of this clonotype. V and J are TRBV27 and TRBJ2-1; D call uncertain. Trimming cost V 3 bases and J 10 bases, with 13 bases left between them. The germline V gene has CDR1 MNHEY and CDR2 SMNVEV (reference sequence). The CDR3 is 13 residues long. As DNA, the CDR3 is TGTGCCAGCAGTTTGGGTCTAAGCAGAGAGCAGTTCTTC. It codes for CASSLGLSREQFF.

With respect to this clonotype: A much more abundant neighbour one base away suggests this may be a read error. The rearrangement links TRBV7-8 to TRBJ2-6, with 9 bases lining up with TRBD2. With V trimmed by 2 bases and J by 2 bases, 7 bases remained unmatched. The length of the CDR3 is 18 residues. Per germline, CDR1 SGHVS and CDR2 FQNEAQ. The CDR3 sequence: CASSLRLAGYPGANVLTF. CDR3 DNA sequence: TGTGCCAGCAGCTTAAGGCTAGCGGGATATCCTGGGGCCAACGTCCTGACTTTC.

This sequence joins TRBV5-1 and TRBJ1-6; 9 bases fit TRBD1. The germline V gene has CDR1 SGHRS and CDR2 YFSETQ. Losses at the gene ends were 3 bases for V and 7 bases for J; bases not matched to a gene: 11. This CDR3 has 17 residues. This chain's CDR3 is CASSSGPGTGTNSPLHF. For the CDR3, the DNA is TGCGCCAGCAGCTCGGGGCCCGGGACAGGGACAAATTCACCCCTCCACTTT. The whole variable domain, filled in from reference TRBV5-1 and TRBJ1-6, reads KAGVTQTPRYLIKTRGQQVTLSCSPISGHRSVSWYQQTPGQGLQFLFEYFSETQRNKGNFPGRFSGRQFSNSRSEMNVSTLELGDSALYLCASSSGPGTGTNSPLHFGNGTRLTVT.

The V gene is TRBV19, the J gene TRBJ2-1, with TRBD2 matching 10 bases. Germline CDR1 LNHDA, CDR2 SQIVND (reference sequence). V dropped 3 bases and J dropped 7; count of bases not matched to a gene: 9. The CDR3 consists of 16 residues. The chain's CDR3 is CASSILGLADQNEQFF. In DNA, the CDR3 is TGTGCCAGTAGTATCCTCGGACTAGCGGACCAAAATGAGCAGTTCTTC.

This clonotype has only a few counts. The chain recombines TRBV6-1 with TRBJ1-1; TRBD1 agrees at 7 bases. Germline CDR1 reads MNHNS; CDR2 reads SASEGT. Trimming at V came to 6 bases and at J to 7 bases, leaving 5 bases not matched to a gene. The length of the CDR3 is 12 residues. As DNA, the CDR3 is TGTGCCAGCAGCGTCCGGGACAGTGAAGCTTTCTTT. It translates to CASSVRDSEAFF.

The sample holds many counts of this clonotype. The rearrangement links TRBV20-1 to TRBJ1-5; the D gene is possibly TRBD1 (5 bases). V was cut by 0 bases and J by 8 bases, with 23 bases left in between. The CDR3 spans 17 residues. Germline CDR1 and CDR2: DFQATT and SNEGSKA (reference sequence). The CDR3 DNA sequence: TGCAGTGCTAGAGATGGGCCTTCAGGGATAATGGCAAAGCCCCAGCATTTT. Its translation: CSARDGPSGIMAKPQHF.

The chain carries TRBV28 and TRBJ2-7; TRBD2 matches at 7 bases. Germline V lookup: CDR1 MDHEN, CDR2 SYDVKM. The CDR3 loop spans 14 amino acids. After removal of 9 bases from V and 2 bases from J, the junction contained 10 bases not matched to a gene. The DNA for the CDR3 is TGTGCCAGTAGAACTCTAGCGGCGACCTACGAGCAGTACTTC. As protein: CASRTLAATYEQYF.

This clonotype was picked up a small number of times. The chain recombines TRBV27 with TRBJ2-6, with TRBD1 matching 8 bases. This CDR3 has 17 amino acids. Trimming cost V 5 bases and J 3 bases; bases outside gene matches: 9. Looked up from germline, CDR1 is MNHEY and CDR2 is SMNVEV (reference sequence). DNA for the CDR3: TGTGCCAGCAGTGAGGGGCAGGGGGCTTATGGGGCCAACGTCCTGACTTTC. It is translated as CASSEGQGAYGANVLTF. The full variable domain, in which reference TRBV27 and TRBJ2-6 provide the parts outside the CDR3, is EAQVTQNPRYLITVTGKKLTVTCSQNMNHEYMSWYRQDPGLGLRQIYYSMNVEVTDKGDVPEGYKVSRKEKRNFPLILESPSPNQTSLYFCASSEGQGAYGANVLTFGAGSRLTVL.

Many counts were recorded for this clonotype. The V and J genes are TRBV5-1 and TRBJ2-2; 8 bases map to TRBD1. The ends lost 5 bases at V and 0 bases at J; junction bases unmatched: 3. The length of the CDR3 is 15 residues. Germline V CDR1 and CDR2: SGHRS, YFSETQ. CDR3 in amino acids: CASRDRVSNTGELFF. The CDR3 coding sequence is TGCGCCAGCAGGGACAGGGTGTCGAACACCGGGGAGCTGTTTTTT.

This clonotype was counted many times. This chain links TRBV20-1 with TRBJ2-1, with 9 bases lining up with TRBD2. This CDR3 is 16 amino acids long. Unmatched junction bases numbered 11, after V lost 1 base and J lost 7 bases. Germline V gene data show CDR1 as DFQATT and CDR2 as SNEGSKA (reference sequence). The CDR3 sequence: CSARGLAGRAGNEQFF. The CDR3 nucleotides read TGCAGTGCTAGAGGGCTAGCGGGAAGGGCTGGAAATGAGCAGTTCTTC.

The genes are TRBV4-1 and TRBJ1-2; 7 bases line up with TRBD1. This CDR3 comprises 14 residues. After removal of 0 bases from V and 7 bases from J, the junction contained 5 bases not matched to a gene. Germline V lookup: CDR1 MGHRA, CDR2 YSYEKL. The CDR3 bases are TGCGCCAGCAGCCAAGATTTAAACAGGGGTGGCTACACCTTC. Translating gives CASSQDLNRGGYTF.

This clonotype has at least ten counts. The chain has TRBV28 and TRBJ2-7, with 9 bases fitting TRBD1. V shed 5 bases, J shed 5 bases, and the junction held 10 bases outside the gene matches. CDR3 length: 15 residues. CDR1 is MDHEN and CDR2 is SYDVKM in the germline V gene. The CDR3 sequence: CASSAPGQGQNEQYF. The DNA for the CDR3 is TGTGCCAGCAGTGCCCCGGGACAGGGTCAAAACGAGCAGTACTTC.

The V call is TRBV7-7, the J call TRBJ1-4, with a possible D match to TRBD1 (5 bases). Germline V gives CDR1 SSHAT, CDR2 FNYEAQ (reference sequence). The CDR3 consists of 10 residues. CDR3 region: CAGQGEKLFF. The CDR3 bases are TGTGCTGGACAAGGGGAAAAACTGTTTTTT.

This clonotype was recorded many times. The rearrangement uses TRBV5-5 and TRBJ2-3; 9 bases are a match to TRBD2. V shed 3 bases, J shed 4 bases, and the junction held 24 bases outside the gene matches. Looked up from germline, CDR1 is SGHKS and CDR2 is YYEKEE (reference sequence). The CDR3 is made up of 21 amino acids. The CDR3 reads CASSSLPLGLAGFISPDTQYF. CDR3 coding DNA: TGTGCCAGCAGCTCGTTGCCCCTGGGGCTAGCGGGATTTATTTCTCCAGATACGCAGTATTTT.

The sample holds many counts of this clonotype. J is TRBJ2-7 and V is TRBV9; a possible D gene is TRBD2 (6 bases). The germline V gene encodes CDR1 SGDLS and CDR2 YYNGEE. The CDR3 contains 13 residues. The V end was cut by 4 bases, the J end by 5 bases, with 13 bases between. In DNA form, the CDR3 reads TGTGCCAGCAGCTTCCGGGACTGGGACGAGCAGTACTTC. Translation gives CASSFRDWDEQYF.

This clonotype was observed at least ten times. The V and J genes are TRBV12-3 or TRBV12-4 and TRBJ2-1; TRBD1 agrees at 9 bases. The CDR3 is 15 residues long. J was trimmed by 3 bases and V by 4 bases; bases with no gene match: 4. The CDR3: CASSSRTGDYNEQFF. CDR3 in DNA: TGTGCCAGCAGTTCACGGACAGGGGACTACAATGAGCAGTTCTTC.